These T cell receptor beta chains were read from a single sample in a study of blood T cell repertoires in COVID-19. Sequencing used immunoSEQ multiplex PCR; TCRdb keeps in-frame clones, though not all of them. In the table there are 120,000 to 150,000 clones, about nine tenths of which are singletons. The sample taken for sequencing was peripheral blood. These receptors all come from a human donor in a cohort sampled during active COVID-19. Each CDR3 is given without its conserved first and last residue. Fields, in order: CDR3 protein, V gene, J gene, CDR3 length.

CDR3aa: ASSFARFSYEQY
v_gene: TRBV27
j_gene: TRBJ2-7
len: 12

CDR3aa: ASSLGQGEAF
v_gene: TRBV5-1
j_gene: TRBJ1-1
len: 10

CDR3aa: ASSQEGQGANTQY
v_gene: TRBV3-1/TRBV3-2
j_gene: TRBJ2-5
len: 13

CDR3aa: ASSLGASGELF
v_gene: TRBV7-9
j_gene: TRBJ2-2
len: 11

CDR3aa: ASSPTGPTGELF
v_gene: TRBV18
j_gene: TRBJ2-2
len: 12

CDR3aa: ASSHYRTNGYT
v_gene: TRBV14
j_gene: TRBJ1-2
len: 11

CDR3aa: SASFGGGKTYNEQF
v_gene: TRBV20-1
j_gene: TRBJ2-1
len: 14

CDR3aa: ASSFTSGGYNEQF
v_gene: TRBV7-3
j_gene: TRBJ2-1
len: 13

CDR3aa: ASSPQDSPAYYNEQF
v_gene: TRBV4-1
j_gene: TRBJ2-1
len: 15

CDR3aa: ASSYSGTGDYYGYT
v_gene: TRBV14
j_gene: TRBJ1-2
len: 14

CDR3aa: ASSDPGGGIYNEQF
v_gene: TRBV6-1
j_gene: TRBJ2-1
len: 14

CDR3aa: ASSYNQVGYGYT
v_gene: TRBV11-2
j_gene: TRBJ1-2
len: 12

CDR3aa: ASSTGQFGELF
v_gene: TRBV14
j_gene: TRBJ2-2
len: 11

CDR3aa: ASSLGLAKETQY
v_gene: TRBV7-2
j_gene: TRBJ2-5
len: 12

CDR3aa: AISEQGYEQY
v_gene: TRBV10-3
j_gene: TRBJ2-7
len: 10

CDR3aa: ASSVDLPNEQF
v_gene: TRBV9
j_gene: TRBJ2-1
len: 11

CDR3aa: ASSLRDRVLYNEQF
v_gene: TRBV7-2
j_gene: TRBJ2-1
len: 14

CDR3aa: IARGNTEAF
v_gene: TRBV29-1
j_gene: TRBJ1-1
len: 9

CDR3aa: ATEYGYT
v_gene: TRBV15
j_gene: TRBJ1-2
len: 7

CDR3aa: ASSWVSGTGELF
v_gene: TRBV3-1/TRBV3-2
j_gene: TRBJ2-2
len: 12

CDR3aa: ASSSAGGLDTQY
v_gene: TRBV5-4
j_gene: TRBJ2-3
len: 12

CDR3aa: ASSQRGQGGNTIY
v_gene: TRBV4-3
j_gene: TRBJ1-3
len: 13

CDR3aa: ASSLRLAASGQF
v_gene: TRBV11-2
j_gene: TRBJ2-1
len: 12

CDR3aa: ASKGQGDSPLH
v_gene: TRBV2
j_gene: TRBJ1-6
len: 11

CDR3aa: ASSEATGWDYGYT
v_gene: TRBV6-1
j_gene: TRBJ1-2
len: 13

CDR3aa: SARGPGELF
v_gene: TRBV20-1
j_gene: TRBJ2-2
len: 9

CDR3aa: ASSGPGQGMKSGANVLT
v_gene: TRBV2
j_gene: TRBJ2-6
len: 17

CDR3aa: ASSSGGRGYT
v_gene: TRBV12-3/TRBV12-4
j_gene: TRBJ1-2
len: 10

CDR3aa: AISGQGASGYGYT
v_gene: TRBV10-3
j_gene: TRBJ1-2
len: 13

CDR3aa: ASSPTEGIPSGANVLT
v_gene: TRBV6-2/TRBV6-3
j_gene: TRBJ2-6
len: 16

CDR3aa: SVGSGQDSFEKLF
v_gene: TRBV29-1
j_gene: TRBJ1-4
len: 13

CDR3aa: ASGTRTGRNTEAF
v_gene: TRBV27
j_gene: TRBJ1-1
len: 13

CDR3aa: ASNGLAGNNEQF
v_gene: TRBV2
j_gene: TRBJ2-1
len: 12

CDR3aa: ASSPRWGHTNTGELF
v_gene: TRBV9
j_gene: TRBJ2-2
len: 15

CDR3aa: ASSWTAPNSPLH
v_gene: TRBV7-9
j_gene: TRBJ1-6
len: 12

CDR3aa: ASSRQEARTGAQY
v_gene: TRBV6-5
j_gene: TRBJ2-3
len: 13

CDR3aa: ASSPLAGGYNEQF
v_gene: TRBV2
j_gene: TRBJ2-1
len: 13

CDR3aa: AITKQGTDTQY
v_gene: TRBV10-3
j_gene: TRBJ2-3
len: 11

CDR3aa: ASSLSAISGNTIY
v_gene: TRBV5-1
j_gene: TRBJ1-3
len: 13

CDR3aa: ASSQEAVQGDGYT
v_gene: TRBV4-2
j_gene: TRBJ1-2
len: 13

CDR3aa: ASSFTADTQY
v_gene: TRBV12-3/TRBV12-4
j_gene: TRBJ2-3
len: 10

CDR3aa: ASSRESTDTQY
v_gene: TRBV5-4
j_gene: TRBJ2-3
len: 11

CDR3aa: ASSLEVQGGYT
v_gene: TRBV7-8
j_gene: TRBJ1-2
len: 11

CDR3aa: SVPGTGGYEQY
v_gene: TRBV29-1
j_gene: TRBJ2-7
len: 11

CDR3aa: ASDVGAGAPVPR
v_gene: TRBV11-2
j_gene: TRBJ2-3
len: 12

CDR3aa: ASSLARGFEQY
v_gene: TRBV27
j_gene: TRBJ2-7
len: 11

CDR3aa: ASRLGLAGNTGELF
v_gene: TRBV7-3
j_gene: TRBJ2-2
len: 14

CDR3aa: ASSQGTSIRAEQF
v_gene: TRBV3-1/TRBV3-2
j_gene: TRBJ2-1
len: 13

CDR3aa: ASSSHGAGELF
v_gene: TRBV12-3/TRBV12-4
j_gene: TRBJ2-2
len: 11

CDR3aa: AWSGTGVEQY
v_gene: TRBV30
j_gene: TRBJ2-7
len: 10

CDR3aa: ASSHHRDNPRETQY
v_gene: TRBV28
j_gene: TRBJ2-5
len: 14

CDR3aa: ASSFGGWAGNTIY
v_gene: TRBV11-2
j_gene: TRBJ1-3
len: 13

CDR3aa: ASTLEGGADGNTIY
v_gene: TRBV27
j_gene: TRBJ1-3
len: 14

CDR3aa: ASNFGTANTEAF
v_gene: TRBV7-9
j_gene: TRBJ1-1
len: 12

CDR3aa: ASSPRLATTDTQY
v_gene: TRBV7-2
j_gene: TRBJ2-3
len: 13

CDR3aa: ASSLTGGNTEAF
v_gene: TRBV7-6
j_gene: TRBJ1-1
len: 12

CDR3aa: ASSFQAYFDSPLH
v_gene: TRBV7-2
j_gene: TRBJ1-6
len: 13